This TCR beta chain was obtained from a study of T cells in narcolepsy. Study in general: Patients with NT1 or NT2 and healthy control donors were enrolled. Study-level findings and limits: Same-patient CSF and blood CD4+ T cell clonotypes included HCRT-specific and TRIB2-specific autoreactive ones. No autoreactive T cell clone sequences appeared in some memory CD4+ repertoires. Healthy controls reportedly lacked the autoreactive clonotypes serially found in patients' blood.

CDR1 is MNHNY and CDR2 is SVGAGI in the germline V gene (reference sequence). Deletions cut 0 bases from V and 5 bases from J, with 8 bases between. There are 13 residues in the CDR3. This clone was counted a few times. Its target is unknown. Repertoires were generated with immunoSEQ multiplex PCR, while TCRdb's copy carries only in-frame clones and drops some. This table has approximately 35,000 clones, roughly four fifths appearing once. Sequenced material: memory (CD45RA-) CD4+ T cells from blood. The sequence was obtained from a human donor in good health. The chain employs TRBV6-6 and TRBJ2-7; D gene unclear. For the CDR3, the DNA is TGTGCCAGCAGTTACTCCAACAGCCACGAGCAGTACTTC. Translating gives CASSYSNSHEQYF.